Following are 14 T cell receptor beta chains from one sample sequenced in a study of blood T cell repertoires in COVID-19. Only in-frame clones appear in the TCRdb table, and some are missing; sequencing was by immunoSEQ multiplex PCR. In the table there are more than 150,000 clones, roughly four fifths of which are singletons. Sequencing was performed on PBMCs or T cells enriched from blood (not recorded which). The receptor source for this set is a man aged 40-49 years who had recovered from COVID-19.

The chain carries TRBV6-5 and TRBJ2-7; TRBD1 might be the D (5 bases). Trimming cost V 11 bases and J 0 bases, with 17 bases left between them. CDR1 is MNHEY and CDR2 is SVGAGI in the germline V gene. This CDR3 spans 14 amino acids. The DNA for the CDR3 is TGTGCCTTCGGTGGGGCAGGAATCTCCTACGAGCAGTACTTC. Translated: CAFGGAGISYEQYF.

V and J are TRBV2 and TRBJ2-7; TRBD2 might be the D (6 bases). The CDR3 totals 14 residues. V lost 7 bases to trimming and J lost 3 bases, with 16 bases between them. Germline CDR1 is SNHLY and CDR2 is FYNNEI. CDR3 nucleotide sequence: TGTGCCAGCATCCGAGCGGGTCTCCACTACGAGCAGTACTTC. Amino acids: CASIRAGLHYEQYF.

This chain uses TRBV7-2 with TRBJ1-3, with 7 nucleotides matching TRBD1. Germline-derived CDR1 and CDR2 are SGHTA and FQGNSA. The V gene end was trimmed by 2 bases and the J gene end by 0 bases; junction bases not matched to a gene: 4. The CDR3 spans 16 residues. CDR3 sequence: CASSLPGTASGNTIYF. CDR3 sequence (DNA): TGTGCCAGCAGCTTACCCGGGACAGCCTCTGGAAACACCATATATTTT.

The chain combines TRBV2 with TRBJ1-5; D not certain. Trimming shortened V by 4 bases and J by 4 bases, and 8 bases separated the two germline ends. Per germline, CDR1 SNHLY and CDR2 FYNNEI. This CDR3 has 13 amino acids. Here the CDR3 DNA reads TGTGCCAGCAGTGGAACAGATAATCAGCCCCAGCATTTT. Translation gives CASSGTDNQPQHF.

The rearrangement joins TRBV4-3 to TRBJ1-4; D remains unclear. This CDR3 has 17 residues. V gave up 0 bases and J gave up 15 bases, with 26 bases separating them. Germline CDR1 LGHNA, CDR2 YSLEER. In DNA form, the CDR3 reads TGCGCCAGCAGCCAAGATCTCCTTTCAACGGACGGGAAGACGGTGTTTTTT. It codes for CASSQDLLSTDGKTVFF.

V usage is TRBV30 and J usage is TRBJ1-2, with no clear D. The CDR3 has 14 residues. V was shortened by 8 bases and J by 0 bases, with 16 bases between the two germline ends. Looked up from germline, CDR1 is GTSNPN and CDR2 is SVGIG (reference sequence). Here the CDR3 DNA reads TGTGCCCAATTGCGGTCCTCGGCTAACTATGGCTACACCTTC. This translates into CAQLRSSANYGYTF.

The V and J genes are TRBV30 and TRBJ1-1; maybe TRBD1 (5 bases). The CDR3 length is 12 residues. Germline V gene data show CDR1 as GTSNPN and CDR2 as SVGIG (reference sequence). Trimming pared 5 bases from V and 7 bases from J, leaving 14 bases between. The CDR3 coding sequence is TGTGCCTGGGGGGGGAGTGGCCTTGAAGCTTTCTTT. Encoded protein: CAWGGSGLEAFF.

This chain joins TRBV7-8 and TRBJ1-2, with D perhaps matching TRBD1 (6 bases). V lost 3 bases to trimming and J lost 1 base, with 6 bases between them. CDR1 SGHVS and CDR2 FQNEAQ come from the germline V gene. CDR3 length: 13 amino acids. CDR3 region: CASSLDSNYGYTF. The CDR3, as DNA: TGTGCCAGCAGCTTGGACAGTAACTATGGCTACACCTTC.

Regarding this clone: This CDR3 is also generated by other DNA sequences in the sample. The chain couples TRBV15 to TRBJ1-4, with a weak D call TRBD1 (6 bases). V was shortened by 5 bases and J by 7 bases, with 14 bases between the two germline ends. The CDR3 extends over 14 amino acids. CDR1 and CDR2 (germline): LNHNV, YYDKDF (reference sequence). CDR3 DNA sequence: TGTGCCACCAGCCAGCGACAGGAATCTGAAAAACTGTTTTTT. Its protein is CATSQRQESEKLFF.

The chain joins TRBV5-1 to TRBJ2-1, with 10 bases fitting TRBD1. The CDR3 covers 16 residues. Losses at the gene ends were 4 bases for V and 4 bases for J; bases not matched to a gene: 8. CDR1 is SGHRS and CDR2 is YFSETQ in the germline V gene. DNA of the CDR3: TGCGCCAGCAGCAAAGCGGGACAGGGGATTTACAATGAGCAGTTCTTC. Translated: CASSKAGQGIYNEQFF.

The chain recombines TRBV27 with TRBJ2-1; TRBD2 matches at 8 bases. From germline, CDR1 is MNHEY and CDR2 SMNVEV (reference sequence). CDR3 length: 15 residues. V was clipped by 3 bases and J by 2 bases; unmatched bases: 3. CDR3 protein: CASSFISGTYNEQFF. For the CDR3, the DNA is TGTGCCAGCAGTTTTATTAGCGGGACCTACAATGAGCAGTTCTTC.

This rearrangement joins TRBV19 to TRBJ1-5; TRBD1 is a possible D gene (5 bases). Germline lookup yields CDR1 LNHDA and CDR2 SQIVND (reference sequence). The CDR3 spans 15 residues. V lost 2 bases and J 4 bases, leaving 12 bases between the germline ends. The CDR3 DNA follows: TGTGCCAGTAGTATATCATCAGGGTCTAATCAGCCCCAGCATTTT. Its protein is CASSISSGSNQPQHF.

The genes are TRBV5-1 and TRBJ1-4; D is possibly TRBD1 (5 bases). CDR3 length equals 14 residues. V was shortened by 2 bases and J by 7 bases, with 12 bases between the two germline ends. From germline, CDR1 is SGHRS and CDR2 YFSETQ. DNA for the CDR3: TGCGCCAGCAGCTTACTAGGCGGGGGTGAAAAACTGTTTTTT. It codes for CASSLLGGGEKLFF.

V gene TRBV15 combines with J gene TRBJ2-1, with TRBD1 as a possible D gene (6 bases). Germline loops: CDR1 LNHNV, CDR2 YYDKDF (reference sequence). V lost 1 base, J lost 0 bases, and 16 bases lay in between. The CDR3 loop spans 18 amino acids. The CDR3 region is CATSRGRGTGSSYNEQFF. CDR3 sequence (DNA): TGTGCCACCAGCAGAGGACGGGGAACAGGGAGCTCCTACAATGAGCAGTTCTTC.